The present T cell receptor beta chain was sequenced within a study of blood T cell repertoires in COVID-19. Across the study: The cDNA or gDNA used as material had been derived from T cells, B-cell-depleted T cells, or PBMCs.

Assay: immunoSEQ multiplex PCR; the TCRdb copy retains only in-frame clones and omits some. The profile shows under 400,000 clones, over 85% of them singletons. The Seattle site enrolled patients during active infection and followed them longitudinally. Unmatched junction bases numbered 14, after V lost 4 bases and J lost 11 bases. Germline V lookup: CDR1 SGHRS, CDR2 YFSETQ. The length of the CDR3 is 15 residues. The gene calls are TRBV5-1 and TRBJ2-1; 8 positions match TRBD2. Sequencing input: peripheral blood. The TCR originated in a woman in her fifties or sixties with COVID-19, enrolled during active disease. The CDR3 reads CASSGIAGNLRQQFF. The CDR3 DNA reads TGCGCCAGCAGCGGGATAGCGGGGAACCTAAGGCAGCAGTTCTTC.